The 8 T cell receptor beta chains below come from one sample, sequenced in a study of blood T cells in healthy people across ages. A J-beta primer mix and a sample-barcoded 5' primer were used in a second PCR of roughly 6 to 11 cycles. TCRdb reanalysed the 5' RACE reads using MiXCR and keeps one entry per CDR3 protein. This sample has 600,000 to 650,000 distinct CDR3 sequences; around 54% occur once, and the top ten carry approximately 37%. What was sequenced was blood. These TCRs come from a man in his 60s in good health.

V and J are TRBV12-3 or TRBV12-4 and TRBJ2-5; 8 bases agree with TRBD2. The DNA end favors TRBJ2-7, so the J call may be wrong. The CDR3 totals 14 residues. CDR3 loop: CASSLVREVREQYF. The DNA of the CDR3 is TGTGCCAGCAGTTTAGTGCGGGAGGTCCGCGAGCAGTACTTC.

On this clonotype itself: The germline gene is not matched at one end of the junction; a read error may be the cause. The V gene is TRBV9, the J gene TRBJ1-2; no clear D gene. The CDR3 covers 16 residues. The germline gives CDR1 SGDLS, CDR2 YYNGEE. The CDR3 DNA is TGTGCCGGCAGCGTAGCTCCGACCGGTGATCCGAGTGGCTACACCTTC. Translating it yields CAGSVAPTGDPSGYTF.

The genes are TRBV4-2 and TRBJ2-7, with D perhaps matching TRBD1 or TRBD2 (6 bases each). Germline values: CDR1 LGHNA, CDR2 YNFKEQ. The ends were cut back, 0 bases at V and 2 bases at J, with 14 bases in the middle. CDR3 length: 16 residues. The CDR3 is CASSQEVRGAPYEQYF. CDR3 DNA sequence: TGTGCCAGCAGCCAAGAGGTTAGGGGGGCCCCCTACGAGCAGTACTTC.

This chain links TRBV15 with TRBJ2-7; 10 bases are a match to TRBD1. V dropped 0 bases and J dropped 4; count of bases not matched to a gene: 6. Per germline, CDR1 LNHNV and CDR2 YYDKDF (reference sequence). The length of the CDR3 is 16 residues. This chain's CDR3 is CATSRDLGTGVYEQYF. The CDR3 DNA reads TGTGCCACCAGCAGAGATCTGGGGACAGGGGTTTACGAGCAGTACTTC.

The chain links TRBV5-1 to TRBJ1-2; the match to TRBD1 covers 7 bases. The V and J ends lost 4 bases and 2 bases, in that order; junction bases with no gene match: 11. The CDR3 spans 16 residues. CDR1 is SGHRS, CDR2 YFSETQ, per germline. The CDR3 nucleotides are TGCGCCAGCAGCCTAAATCCGGACAGGCCGAACTATGGCTACACCTTC. As protein: CASSLNPDRPNYGYTF.

The chain couples TRBV5-1 to TRBJ2-5; 9 nucleotides agree with TRBD2. Germline-derived CDR1 and CDR2 are SGHRS and YFSETQ. The ends lost 0 bases at V and 9 bases at J; junction bases unmatched: 9. The CDR3 covers 15 residues. CDR3 loop: CASSLEAGGVGAQYF. The CDR3, as DNA: TGCGCCAGCAGCTTGGAAGCGGGGGGAGTCGGGGCCCAGTACTTC.

The chain couples TRBV9 to TRBJ2-5; 9 bases fit TRBD2. Germline V gene sequence: CDR1 SGDLS, CDR2 YYNGEE. The ends lost 3 bases at V and 5 bases at J; junction bases unmatched: 8. CDR3 length: 15 residues. The CDR3: CASSGDPLAGETQYF. CDR3 in DNA: TGTGCCAGCAGCGGTGACCCTCTAGCGGGGGAGACCCAGTACTTC.

The table lists this clonotype with many counts. The CDR3 DNA follows: TGTGCCAGCAGTGAAACTGGACTAGCGAACAATGAGCAGTTCTTC. Protein sequence: CASSETGLANNEQFF. This chain links TRBV2 with TRBJ2-1, with 9 positions matching TRBD2. The CDR3 contains 15 residues. With 2 bases clipped from V and 5 bases from J, the junction kept 4 bases outside the gene matches. Germline V CDR1 and CDR2: SNHLY, FYNNEI.